The present TCR beta chain was sequenced within a study of blood T cells in healthy people across ages. Using a J-beta primer mix together with a sample-barcoded 5' primer, a second PCR was run for roughly 6 to 11 cycles. TCRdb fed the 5' RACE reads into MiXCR, producing one record per CDR3 protein. The sample comprises about 1.8 million distinct CDR3 sequences, 49% of which are singletons, and more than 2% rests with the top ten. CDR1 SGDLS and CDR2 YYNGEE come from the germline V gene. Trimming stripped 3 bases from V and 6 bases from J, with 15 bases between. CDR3 length: 14 residues. The clonotype was recovered from a woman aged 40 to 55 in good health. Input material: blood. V is TRBV9 and J is TRBJ1-1; possible D gene TRBD1, 5 bases. The CDR3 here is CASSAINPGAEAFF. DNA of the CDR3: TGTGCCAGCAGCGCTATCAACCCGGGGGCTGAAGCTTTCTTT.